A selection of T cell receptor beta chains follows, all from one sample in a study of T-cell reconstitution after alpha-beta-depleted transplantation in children. TCRdb processed the PCR reads anew with MiXCR; each CDR3 protein has one entry. The table shows about 300,000 distinct CDR3 sequences, with 7.5% to 9% occurring only once. Specimen: peripheral blood, collected 360 days after TCRalphabeta/CD19-depleted stem cell transplant. Receptor source: a female patient aged 2-9 years who had a stem cell transplant for Fanconi anemia, so the T cells may come from the graft donor. Both conserved end residues are part of each CDR3. A D gene is named only where the DNA matches it firmly. For some rows the clone size is stated as once, few or many, or as a class when expanded; others skip it.

V gene,clone size,D gene,CDR3 length,J gene,CDR3 DNA,CDR3 protein
TRBV12-3/TRBV12-4,many,NA,14,TRBJ2-3,TGTGCCAGCAGTTTAGAGGCAGTTACAGATACGCAGTATTTT,CASSLEAVTDTQYF
TRBV12-3/TRBV12-4,many,TRBD1,14,TRBJ2-5,TGTGCCAGCAGTGGGACAGCCCGAGGGGAGACCCAGTACTTC,CASSGTARGETQYF
TRBV12-3/TRBV12-4,many,TRBD2,14,TRBJ2-3,TGTGCCAGCAGCCCGGGACTAGGCACAGATACGCAGTATTTT,CASSPGLGTDTQYF
TRBV7-8,many,NA,14,TRBJ1-1,TGTGCCAGCAGCTTAGCGCGGGTTGGGACTGAAGCTTTCTTT,CASSLARVGTEAFF
TRBV6-2/TRBV6-3,NA,NA,13,TRBJ1-2,TGTGCCAGCAGCTTTACAGGGAACTATGGCTACACCTTC,CASSFTGNYGYTF
TRBV24-1,few,NA,14,TRBJ2-1,TGTGCCACCAGTCGTCCGGGGCCCTACAATGAGCAGTTCTTC,CATSRPGPYNEQFF
TRBV7-2,many,NA,14,TRBJ2-2,TGTGCCAGCAGCCCACGACTAGTCGTCGGGGAGCTGTTTTTT,CASSPRLVVGELFF
TRBV3-1,few,NA,16,TRBJ2-4,TGTGCCAGCAGCAGCAGGGTAGGAGAAGCCAAAAACATTCAGTACTTC,CASSSRVGEAKNIQYF
TRBV5-1,many,NA,16,TRBJ2-2,TGCGCCAGCAGCTTGATGGGGCCCTCGAACACCGGGGAGCTGTTTTTT,CASSLMGPSNTGELFF
TRBV6-5,few,TRBD1,15,TRBJ1-2,TGTGCCAGCAGTTACGGGGACAGGGGGAGTGATGGCTACACCTTC,CASSYGDRGSDGYTF
TRBV28,NA,NA,13,TRBJ1-1,TGTGCCAGCAGTTTTTCGCCGGGTTCTGAAGCTTTCTTT,CASSFSPGSEAFF
TRBV28,NA,TRBD2,17,TRBJ2-7,TGTGCCAGCAGTTGGGGTTCAATGGGACTAGCGGGTTCTAAAGCCTACTTC,CASSWGSMGLAGSKAYF
TRBV12-3/TRBV12-4,many,NA,13,TRBJ2-1,TGTGCCAGCAGTTTAGCGGCGGCTATTGAGCAGTTCTTC,CASSLAAAIEQFF
TRBV5-6,many,NA,17,TRBJ1-5,TGTGCCAGCAGCTTGACGCCCTGGGGTGGGGGCAATCAGCCCCAGCATTTT,CASSLTPWGGGNQPQHF
TRBV24-1,many,TRBD1,13,TRBJ2-5,TGTGCCACGGGGACAGCCCTCCAAGAGACCCAGTACTTC,CATGTALQETQYF
TRBV2,few,TRBD2,15,TRBJ2-7,TGTGCCAGCAGTGAACGGACTAGCGGGAGTCTTTTTCAGTACTTC,CASSERTSGSLFQYF
TRBV6-2/TRBV6-3,many,NA,14,TRBJ2-1,TGTGCCAGCAGTTACGTGCGGGGCGTGAATGAGCAGTTCTTC,CASSYVRGVNEQFF
TRBV7-7,many,NA,14,TRBJ1-1,TGTGCCAGCAGCTTAGTTCCCGGTGGGACCGAAGCTTTCTTT,CASSLVPGGTEAFF
TRBV11-1,NA,TRBD1,15,TRBJ2-5,TGTGCCAGCAGCCCCGGGACAGGGAGGATGGAGACCCAGTACTTC,CASSPGTGRMETQYF
TRBV4-3,NA,TRBD1,19,TRBJ2-3,TGCGCCAGCAGCCAATGCGGCTGGGACAGGAGAAGGCACCGGGATACGCAGTATTTT,CASSQCGWDRRRHRDTQYF
TRBV19,few,TRBD1,16,TRBJ1-6,TGTGCCAGTAGCCTCCTTTTGGGACAGGGGGATTCACCCCTCCACTTT,CASSLLLGQGDSPLHF
TRBV6-2/TRBV6-3,NA,NA,15,TRBJ2-7,TGTGCCAGCAGTTCCCCTAAGGGCTTACCTTACGAGCAGTACTTC,CASSSPKGLPYEQYF
TRBV20-1,few,NA,12,TRBJ2-7,TGCAGTGCCCCGGACTCTACCTACGAGCAGTACTTC,CSAPDSTYEQYF
TRBV10-3,NA,TRBD1,13,TRBJ2-7,TGTGCCAGCGCCGGGACAGTCCCCTACGAGCAGTACTTC,CASAGTVPYEQYF
TRBV20-1,few,NA,14,TRBJ1-1,TGCAGTGCTAGTGCCTCACAGGGAGGGACTGAAGCTTTCTTT,CSASASQGGTEAFF
TRBV4-1,NA,NA,15,TRBJ1-5,TGCGCCAGCAGCCAAGACGAACAGGGAAGTCAGCCCCAGCATTTT,CASSQDEQGSQPQHF
TRBV4-1,NA,NA,13,TRBJ1-2,TGCGCCAGCAGCCAAGACAGGCGGGATGGCTACACCTTC,CASSQDRRDGYTF
TRBV18,few,TRBD2,16,TRBJ2-7,TGTGCCAGCTCACCTCTTGGGGGGGGAGCATTCTACGAGCAGTACTTC,CASSPLGGGAFYEQYF
TRBV20-1,NA,NA,8,TRBJ2-3,TGCAGTGCTCGCGGGCAGTATTTT,CSARGQYF
TRBV12-3/TRBV12-4,many,NA,15,TRBJ2-5,TGTGCCAGCAGTTTAGAAACAGGGATACAAGAGACCCAGTACTTC,CASSLETGIQETQYF
TRBV7-2,many,NA,13,TRBJ1-1,TGTGCCAGCATGGTTGGGGTTGACACTGAAGCTTTCTTT,CASMVGVDTEAFF
TRBV11-2,NA,NA,15,TRBJ2-1,TGTGCCAGCAGGATTCCGGGACCACGCTACAATGAGCAGTTCTTC,CASRIPGPRYNEQFF
TRBV18,few,NA,17,TRBJ2-3,TGTGCCAGCTCACCATTAGGCCAGGGGGGGTCGACAGATACGCAGTATTTT,CASSPLGQGGSTDTQYF
TRBV5-1,many,TRBD2,18,TRBJ2-5,TGCGCCAGCAGCTTCTCCGGACTAGCGGGGGGCCTCCAAGAGACCCAGTACTTC,CASSFSGLAGGLQETQYF
TRBV12-3/TRBV12-4,NA,NA,14,TRBJ1-1,TGTGCCAGCAGTTTATTTCAAGGTCGGACTGAAGCTTTCTTT,CASSLFQGRTEAFF
TRBV27,few,NA,16,TRBJ2-3,TGTGCCAGCATCCTCTCCGGGGCAGGGACGATAAATACGCAGTATTTT,CASILSGAGTINTQYF
TRBV29-1,many,NA,14,TRBJ2-7,TGCAGCGTTGAAGATCGTCGAGGGGTGGCCGAGCAGTACTTC,CSVEDRRGVAEQYF
TRBV5-1,many,NA,15,TRBJ2-7,TGCGCCAGCAGCTTGTCGCAGGGGAGCCTCTACGAGCAGTACTTC,CASSLSQGSLYEQYF
TRBV5-4,few,TRBD2,20,TRBJ2-3,TGTGCCAGCAGCTTGGAGGCGCTAGCGGGTGATTGGTCCTACACAGATACGCAGTATTTT,CASSLEALAGDWSYTDTQYF
TRBV6-5,few,TRBD1,15,TRBJ1-1,TGTGCCAGCAGTTGGCTCGGGACAGTAAACACTGAAGCTTTCTTT,CASSWLGTVNTEAFF
TRBV20-1,many,NA,11,TRBJ1-2,TGCAGTGCTAGTTGGGCCATCGGCTACACCTTC,CSASWAIGYTF
TRBV7-2,few,NA,12,TRBJ2-7,TGTGCCAGCAGCCCGTGGAACTACGAGCAGTACTTC,CASSPWNYEQYF
TRBV9,many,TRBD1,14,TRBJ1-2,TGTGCCAGCAGCGTAGAGGGACAGGGCTATGGCTACACCTTC,CASSVEGQGYGYTF
TRBV18,few,TRBD1,16,TRBJ1-1,TGTGCCAGCTCACCACCGCCGGGACAGGGGGTCACTGAAGCTTTCTTT,CASSPPPGQGVTEAFF
TRBV28,NA,TRBD1,17,TRBJ2-5,TGTGCCAGCAGTTTCGGCACCGGGACAGGGGAGTGGGAGACCCAGTACTTC,CASSFGTGTGEWETQYF
TRBV11-2,NA,NA,17,TRBJ2-7,TGTGCCAGCAGCTCCGAACATTCTCAGGGGTTCCACTGGGGGCAGTACTTC,CASSSEHSQGFHWGQYF
TRBV7-2,NA,TRBD1,15,TRBJ1-5,TGTGCCAGCAGCCGAGACAGGGGCCTTCTTCAGCCCCAGCATTTT,CASSRDRGLLQPQHF
TRBV7-9,NA,NA,14,TRBJ1-2,TGTGCCAGCAGCCAAACAGGCTCCTCATATGGCTACACCTTC,CASSQTGSSYGYTF
TRBV7-9,NA,TRBD2,16,TRBJ2-1,TGTGCCAGCAGCTTAGTCGCCGGGGGGGGCTACAATGAGCAGTTCTTC,CASSLVAGGGYNEQFF
TRBV12-3/TRBV12-4,many,NA,14,TRBJ1-2,TGTGCCAGCCATAACATGGTCGGGAGCTATGGCTACACCTTC,CASHNMVGSYGYTF
TRBV7-6,many,TRBD2,17,TRBJ2-3,TGTGCCAGCAGCTTAGTCTCTAGCGGGAGACACACAGATACGCAGTATTTT,CASSLVSSGRHTDTQYF
TRBV5-1,few,TRBD1,15,TRBJ1-1,TGCGCCAGCAGCAGTAATACAGGGGCGAACACTGAAGCTTTCTTT,CASSSNTGANTEAFF